This T cell receptor (beta chain) was captured in a study of blood T cell repertoires in COVID-19. As for the study in general: Specimens from acute and convalescent COVID-19 originated in the United States, Italy and Spain. Sources were T cells, B-cell-depleted T cells, or PBMCs; the material itself was cDNA or gDNA.

Authors' methods: Reference gene primer amplification yielded estimated nucleated cell counts. Here immunoSEQ multiplex PCR was the method, and the copy in TCRdb shows in-frame clones only, minus some. D and trimming were read from the DNA, whereas the V and J calls and clone size are those reported in that table. The sample gives hundreds of thousands of clones, 75% to 90% of which show up once; 0.72% is in the top ten. Sample: peripheral blood. The receptor comes from a man aged 35-49 years with acute or convalescent COVID-19.

CDR3: CSVDRNEAFF. The CDR3 region has the DNA TGCAGCGTTGACAGGAATGAAGCTTTCTTT. The V call is TRBV29-1, the J call TRBJ1-1; D is ambiguous. This CDR3 contains 10 residues. Germline V CDR1 and CDR2: SQVTM, ANQGSEA. The germline V and J ends were trimmed by 3 bases and 7 bases, with 6 bases remaining between them.